This paragraph covers one T cell receptor beta chain sequence. These data belong to a study of control samples from healthy donors and cancer patients. TCRdb's table, derived via immunoSEQ multiplex PCR, lists solely in-frame clones and lacks some. The sample consists of about 150,000 clones, 94% of them appearing once. Trimming cost V 2 bases and J 4 bases, with 15 bases left between them. The germline CDR1 and CDR2 sequences are MNHNY and SVGAGI (reference sequence). This CDR3 is 16 amino acids long. The gene calls are TRBV6-6 and TRBJ2-1; unclear D gene. What was sequenced was blood. This TCR was recovered from a woman aged 18-29 years in good health. The CDR3 sequence is CASSYPTRSVYNEQFF. The CDR3 nucleotides are TGTGCCAGCAGTTACCCGACCCGGTCGGTTTACAATGAGCAGTTCTTC.